The 22 T cell receptor beta chains reported below all come from one sample, sequenced in a study of regulatory T cells in long-lasting Graves disease. Time point noted: newly diagnosed GD, antithyroid drugs for less than 3 months. PBMC RNA served as the TCR library source. Assembly of TCR beta libraries relied on iRepertoire HTBI primers together with Arm-PCR of CDR3 regions. Each CDR3 protein gets one entry after TCRdb re-called the multiplex PCR reads with MiXCR. The data show roughly 560,000 distinct CDR3 sequences, about 16% seen once. In addition, the sample was reused for a study of T cells in Graves' hyperthyroidism and ophthalmopathy.

Sequenced material: peripheral blood mononuclear cells (PBMCs), taken at new diagnosis, from a patient treated with antithyroid drugs. The receptors originated from a woman aged 35-65 years with Graves disease.

CDR3 nucleotides: TGCAGCGCATCGGGGGGGGTCTACAATGAGCAGTTCTTC. Protein: CSASGGVYNEQFF. The chain is built from TRBV29-1 and TRBJ2-1; 8 bases match TRBD2. With V trimmed by 7 bases and J by 3 bases, 5 bases remained unmatched. Germline V gives CDR1 SQVTM, CDR2 ANQGSEA. The CDR3 runs 13 residues.

The chain has TRBV27 and TRBJ2-2, with 10 bases aligning to TRBD2. The V gene end was trimmed by 4 bases and the J gene end by 2 bases; junction bases not matched to a gene: 22. Germline CDR1 MNHEY, CDR2 SMNVEV (reference sequence). This CDR3 has 22 amino acids. The CDR3, as DNA: TGTGCCAGCAGTTCTTACCGGGACCTCCCTTGGCTAGCGGGGGTCAACACCGGGGAGCTGTTTTTT. This gives the protein CASSSYRDLPWLAGVNTGELFF.

There are a few counts of this clonotype. The chain recombines TRBV12-3 or TRBV12-4 with TRBJ1-2; tentatively, D is TRBD1 (6 bases). Trimming pared 6 bases from V and 0 bases from J, leaving 14 bases between. This CDR3 has 15 amino acids. The CDR3 sequence is CASSSRTASNYGYTF. In DNA form, the CDR3 reads TGTGCCAGCAGCTCACGGACAGCTTCTAACTATGGCTACACCTTC.

This clonotype was recorded a few times. The rearrangement uses TRBV20-1 and TRBJ2-3; 9 positions match TRBD2. CDR1 and CDR2 (germline): DFQATT, SNEGSKA (reference sequence). The CDR3 contains 14 residues. The J segment lost 4 bases and the V segment lost 3 bases, leaving 5 bases of the junction unmatched. CDR3 DNA: TGCAGTGCTAGCGTGCGGGGGGGATCAGATACGCAGTATTTT. It is translated as CSASVRGGSDTQYF.

This clonotype was seen more than once but under ten times. The chain couples TRBV10-3 to TRBJ2-7; 9 bases line up with TRBD2. The CDR3 has 15 residues. J was trimmed by 3 bases and V by 0 bases; bases with no gene match: 3. Germline CDR1 and CDR2: ENHRY and SYGVKD. CDR3 nucleotides: TGTGCCATCAGTGAGTCTGTTAGCGGGGGCTACGAGCAGTACTTC. Amino acids: CAISESVSGGYEQYF.

At least ten counts were recorded for this clonotype. The chain links TRBV2 to TRBJ1-6; 9 nucleotides agree with TRBD1. J gave up 7 bases and V 5 bases, and 6 bases lay outside the gene matches. The CDR3 is 15 amino acids. Per germline, CDR1 SNHLY and CDR2 FYNNEI. The CDR3: CASSPDRGNNSPLHF. The CDR3 DNA sequence: TGTGCCAGCAGTCCCGACAGGGGGAACAATTCACCCCTCCACTTT.

At least ten counts were recorded for this clonotype. V usage is TRBV28 and J usage is TRBJ2-3, with D perhaps matching TRBD1 (5 bases). This CDR3 is 15 amino acids long. Germline V gene lookup returns CDR1 MDHEN and CDR2 SYDVKM. The V end lost 4 bases, the J end lost 0 bases, and 11 bases lay between the germline ends. In DNA, the CDR3 is TGTGCCAGCAGTTCCAGGGTGGATAGCACAGATACGCAGTATTTT. It codes for CASSSRVDSTDTQYF.

At least ten counts were recorded for this clonotype. The rearrangement links TRBV12-3 or TRBV12-4 to TRBJ2-1, with a possible D match to TRBD2 (7 bases). CDR3 length equals 14 residues. V was cut by 6 bases and J by 2 bases, with 11 bases left in between. DNA for the CDR3: TGTGCCAGCAGCGGCGGGGGCCCCTACAATGAGCAGTTCTTC. The encoded protein is CASSGGGPYNEQFF.

This clonotype was counted a few times. This chain uses TRBV19 with TRBJ1-1, with D perhaps matching TRBD1 (6 bases). The ends were cut back, 7 bases at V and 8 bases at J, with 11 bases in the middle. The germline V gene encodes CDR1 LNHDA and CDR2 SQIVND (reference sequence). The CDR3 spans 11 residues. This CDR3 is CASTITGEAFF. Here the CDR3 DNA reads TGTGCCAGTACGATTACAGGGGAAGCTTTCTTT.

This chain joins TRBV19 and TRBJ1-5; TRBD1 is a possible D gene (5 bases). The germline CDR1 and CDR2 sequences are LNHDA and SQIVND (reference sequence). Trimming pared 1 base from V and 4 bases from J, leaving 8 bases between. The length of the CDR3 is 14 residues. DNA of the CDR3: TGTGCCAGTAGTATAGGACAGTCTAATCAGCCCCAGCATTTT. This translates into CASSIGQSNQPQHF. Variable domain in full (rest from reference TRBV19 and TRBJ1-5): DGGITQSPKYLFRKEGQNVTLSCEQNLNHDAMYWYRQDPGQGLRLIYYSQIVNDFQKGDIAEGYSVSREKKESFPLTVTSAQKNPTAFYLCASSIGQSNQPQHFGDGTRLSIL.

J is TRBJ1-1 and V is TRBV19, with TRBD1 as a possible D gene (6 bases). The length of the CDR3 is 13 residues. V lost 5 bases, J lost 7 bases, and 14 bases lay in between. Germline-derived CDR1 and CDR2 are LNHDA and SQIVND (reference sequence). CDR3 sequence: CASSDGTQIEAFF. CDR3 sequence (DNA): TGTGCCAGTAGTGACGGGACACAAATTGAAGCTTTCTTT. Combining the CDR3 with reference TRBV19 and TRBJ1-1 gives the whole variable domain DGGITQSPKYLFRKEGQNVTLSCEQNLNHDAMYWYRQDPGQGLRLIYYSQIVNDFQKGDIAEGYSVSREKKESFPLTVTSAQKNPTAFYLCASSDGTQIEAFFGQGTRLTVV.

This clonotype came up many times. The chain has TRBV28 and TRBJ2-5; 7 bases line up with TRBD2. V shed 6 bases, J shed 5 bases, and the junction held 6 bases outside the gene matches. Per germline, CDR1 MDHEN and CDR2 SYDVKM. This CDR3 is built from 13 residues. CDR3 region: CASRIGGRETQYF. CDR3 coding DNA: TGTGCCAGCAGGATCGGGGGGAGGGAGACCCAGTACTTC.

This clonotype was recorded at least ten times. The chain has TRBV27 and TRBJ1-1, with TRBD1 as a possible D gene (5 bases). The CDR3 runs to 12 residues. V dropped 7 bases and J dropped 5 bases, with 11 bases sitting between them. Germline CDR1 MNHEY, CDR2 SMNVEV (reference sequence). CDR3 coding DNA: TGTGCCAGCATTGGGGGGATGACTGAAGCTTTCTTT. This translates into CASIGGMTEAFF.

The chain links TRBV7-9 to TRBJ2-3; weak D call: TRBD2 (6 bases). Germline CDR1 is SEHNR and CDR2 is FQNEAQ (reference sequence). The CDR3 has 14 residues. V was pared by 0 bases and J by 14 bases, with 18 bases between. CDR3 nucleotides: TGTGCCAGCAGCTTAGCGGGGTCAGCGGGCATTGGGTATTTT. It encodes CASSLAGSAGIGYF.

J is TRBJ2-7 and V is TRBV10-3, with 7 positions matching TRBD2. Trimming removed 4 bases from V and 7 bases from J; junction bases left unmatched: 10. The germline V gene encodes CDR1 ENHRY and CDR2 SYGVKD. The CDR3 is 14 amino acids. The CDR3 sequence is CAISGASGLGEQYF. Here the CDR3 DNA reads TGTGCCATCAGTGGGGCTAGCGGCTTAGGGGAGCAGTACTTC.

Points on this clonotype: The junction and the germline gene differ at one end; a read error may be behind it. The genes are TRBV5-1 and TRBJ2-7, with D possibly being TRBD2 (5 bases). The CDR3 runs to 12 residues. Germline V CDR1 and CDR2: SGHRS, YFSETQ. CDR3 protein: CASRLAGSEQYF. As DNA, the CDR3 is TGTGCCAGCAGGCTAGCAGGTAGCGAGCAGTACTTC.

The CDR3 region is CASSIRTVYQPQHF. Written as DNA, the CDR3 is TGTGCCAGTAGTATCCGGACAGTGTACCAGCCCCAGCATTTT. This chain uses TRBV19 with TRBJ1-5, with D perhaps matching TRBD1 (6 bases). CDR3 length: 14 residues. CDR1 and CDR2 (germline): LNHDA, SQIVND (reference sequence). The germline V and J ends were trimmed by 3 bases and 7 bases, with 13 bases remaining between them.

This clonotype showed up many times. The chain employs TRBV6-1 and TRBJ1-2; tentatively, D is TRBD1 (5 bases). Germline CDR1 and CDR2: MNHNS and SASEGT. V lost 3 bases to trimming and J lost 3 bases, with 23 bases between them. CDR3 length: 18 amino acids. The CDR3: CASSDGGYLLLRHYGYTF. The CDR3 coding sequence is TGTGCCAGCAGTGACGGGGGGTACCTACTATTGCGCCACTATGGCTACACCTTC.

This clonotype was picked up many times. The J gene is TRBJ1-4, the V gene TRBV11-2; 7 bases align to TRBD1. The V and J ends lost 5 bases and 6 bases, in that order; junction bases with no gene match: 9. Per germline, CDR1 SGHAT and CDR2 FQNNGV. This CDR3 has 15 residues. DNA for the CDR3: TGTGCCAGCAGCCAGAACAGGGGAGGTTATGAAAAACTGTTTTTT. It yields the protein CASSQNRGGYEKLFF.

This clonotype was picked up many times. The chain is built from TRBV19 and TRBJ2-3; tentatively, D is TRBD2 (6 bases). CDR1 and CDR2 (germline): LNHDA, SQIVND (reference sequence). This CDR3 is 16 amino acids long. V lost 1 base and J 2 bases, leaving 13 bases between the germline ends. The CDR3 sequence is CASSIGLAKLTDTQYF. The CDR3, as DNA: TGTGCCAGTAGTATAGGTCTAGCGAAGCTCACAGATACGCAGTATTTT.

The chain recombines TRBV5-1 with TRBJ2-1; TRBD1 aligns across 9 bases. Germline V gene sequence: CDR1 SGHRS, CDR2 YFSETQ. This CDR3 contains 16 residues. Losses at the gene ends were 4 bases for V and 9 bases for J; bases not matched to a gene: 14. CDR3 region: CASSPPGQGSVSEQFF. Written as DNA, the CDR3 is TGCGCCAGCAGCCCCCCGGGACAGGGTTCTGTGAGTGAGCAGTTCTTC. Drawing the rest from reference TRBV5-1 and TRBJ2-1, the complete variable domain is KAGVTQTPRYLIKTRGQQVTLSCSPISGHRSVSWYQQTPGQGLQFLFEYFSETQRNKGNFPGRFSGRQFSNSRSEMNVSTLELGDSALYLCASSPPGQGSVSEQFFGPGTRLTVL.

Many counts were recorded for this clonotype. The rearrangement joins TRBV12-5 to TRBJ1-5; a possible D gene is TRBD1 (5 bases). V lost 6 bases and J lost 0, with 27 bases in between. CDR1 and CDR2 (germline): LGHNT, FRNRAP. There are 20 residues in the CDR3. The CDR3 DNA follows: TGTGCTAGTGGCCTGATCTTGACGGGGCCCAGAACTTATAGCAATCAGCCCCAGCATTTT. Amino acid sequence: CASGLILTGPRTYSNQPQHF.